A selection of T cell receptor beta chains follows, all from one sample in a study of blood T cell repertoires in COVID-19. TCRdb's table, derived via immunoSEQ multiplex PCR, lists solely in-frame clones and lacks some. The sample lists roughly 200,000 clones, 86% seen once, with approximately 5% in the top ten. The specimen was PBMCs or T cells enriched from blood (not recorded which). Receptors were obtained from a man in his forties or fifties with acute COVID-19. Each CDR3 is given with its conserved first and last residue. Fields, in order: D gene, V gene, J gene, CDR3 length, clone size, CDR3 protein, CDR3 DNA. D genes are given only for firm matches. Part of the rows lack a size; the others show once, few, many or a class for expanded clones.

d_gene: TRBD1
v_gene: TRBV9
j_gene: TRBJ2-2
len: 16
abundance: NA
CDR3aa: CASSANRQGSTGELFF
CDR3nt: TGTGCCAGCAGCGCCAACAGACAGGGGAGCACCGGGGAGCTGTTTTTT

d_gene: NA
v_gene: TRBV11-2
j_gene: TRBJ2-3
len: 12
abundance: NA
CDR3aa: CASSLVAGTQYF
CDR3nt: TGTGCCAGCAGCTTAGTTGCGGGAACGCAGTATTTT

d_gene: TRBD1
v_gene: TRBV7-9
j_gene: TRBJ2-5
len: 15
abundance: NA
CDR3aa: CASSRGDRRQETQYF
CDR3nt: TGTGCCAGCAGCCGCGGGGACAGGCGCCAAGAGACCCAGTACTTC

d_gene: NA
v_gene: TRBV6-5
j_gene: TRBJ2-7
len: 14
abundance: NA
CDR3aa: CASRNGGLPYEQYF
CDR3nt: TGTGCCAGCAGGAACGGGGGATTGCCCTACGAGCAGTACTTC

d_gene: NA
v_gene: TRBV30
j_gene: TRBJ1-5
len: 13
abundance: NA
CDR3aa: CACQAGINQPQHF
CDR3nt: TGTGCCTGCCAAGCGGGGATCAATCAGCCCCAGCATTTT

d_gene: NA
v_gene: TRBV18
j_gene: TRBJ1-2
len: 15
abundance: few
CDR3aa: CASSPDTSGRYGYTF
CDR3nt: TGTGCCAGCTCACCCGACACCTCCGGGAGGTATGGCTACACCTTC

d_gene: TRBD1
v_gene: TRBV2
j_gene: TRBJ1-2
len: 11
abundance: NA
CDR3aa: CATGTVYGYTF
CDR3nt: TGTGCCACCGGGACAGTCTATGGCTACACCTTC

d_gene: TRBD1
v_gene: TRBV7-9
j_gene: TRBJ1-4
len: 15
abundance: NA
CDR3aa: CASSITPGTGEKLFF
CDR3nt: TGTGCCAGCAGCATAACACCGGGGACAGGAGAAAAACTGTTTTTT

d_gene: NA
v_gene: TRBV7-2
j_gene: TRBJ2-3
len: 15
abundance: NA
CDR3aa: CASSSQGGITDTQYF
CDR3nt: TGTGCCAGCAGCTCACAGGGGGGGATCACAGATACGCAGTATTTT

d_gene: NA
v_gene: TRBV28
j_gene: TRBJ1-1
len: 12
abundance: NA
CDR3aa: CASIGRARLGFF
CDR3nt: TGTGCCAGCATAGGCAGGGCCAGACTAGGCTTCTTT

d_gene: NA
v_gene: TRBV12-3/TRBV12-4
j_gene: TRBJ2-1
len: 12
abundance: NA
CDR3aa: CASSLLTAGRFF
CDR3nt: TGTGCCAGCAGTTTACTGACGGCGGGGAGGTTCTTC

d_gene: NA
v_gene: TRBV5-1
j_gene: TRBJ1-2
len: 14
abundance: NA
CDR3aa: CASSFGAGPDGYTF
CDR3nt: TGCGCCAGCAGCTTCGGCGCAGGTCCGGATGGCTACACCTTC

d_gene: NA
v_gene: TRBV28
j_gene: TRBJ2-7
len: 16
abundance: NA
CDR3aa: CASSLLPAVSSYEQYF
CDR3nt: TGTGCCAGCAGTTTACTCCCAGCGGTTAGCTCCTACGAGCAGTACTTC

d_gene: TRBD1
v_gene: TRBV15
j_gene: TRBJ1-4
len: 14
abundance: NA
CDR3aa: CATSPGTGYGKLFF
CDR3nt: TGTGCCACCAGCCCTGGGACAGGGTACGGAAAACTGTTTTTT

d_gene: NA
v_gene: TRBV29-1
j_gene: TRBJ1-6
len: 13
abundance: NA
CDR3aa: CSVEEGGGSPLHF
CDR3nt: TGCAGCGTTGAGGAGGGAGGGGGTTCACCCCTCCACTTT

d_gene: TRBD1
v_gene: TRBV5-4
j_gene: TRBJ2-7
len: 14
abundance: NA
CDR3aa: CASSLGQGAKEQYF
CDR3nt: TGTGCCAGCAGCTTAGGACAGGGGGCTAAGGAGCAGTACTTC

d_gene: NA
v_gene: TRBV5-1
j_gene: TRBJ2-6
len: 14
abundance: NA
CDR3aa: CASRDISGANVLTF
CDR3nt: TGCGCCAGCAGAGACATCTCTGGGGCCAACGTCCTGACTTTC